Each of the 26 T cell receptor beta chains below was sequenced from the same sample in a study of T cells in Graves' hyperthyroidism and ophthalmopathy. Regions amplified from RNA transcripts were the TCR beta CDR3 regions. The HTBI set primed first-round TCR CDR3 RT-PCR. A single record per CDR3 protein comes from TCRdb applying MiXCR to the multiplex PCR reads. The sample consists of a few hundred thousand distinct CDR3 sequences, around 20% of them appearing once. Sequencing was carried out using blood. These receptors originate from a man between 18 and 29 years old with Graves' hyperthyroidism.

This clonotype was counted only a few times. The chain has TRBV27 and TRBJ2-2; D may be TRBD2 (5 bases). V was cut by 6 bases and J by 1 base, with 9 bases left in between. There are 14 residues in the CDR3. Germline assignment: CDR1 MNHEY and CDR2 SMNVEV (reference sequence). The CDR3 loop reads CASRGGENTGELFF. CDR3 bases: TGTGCCAGCAGAGGAGGTGAGAACACCGGGGAGCTGTTTTTT.

Details on this clonotype: One base away lies a much larger clone, so this may be a sequencing read error. The rearrangement uses TRBV2 and TRBJ2-4; TRBD1 aligns across 9 bases. In germline, CDR1 is SNHLY, CDR2 FYNNEI. This CDR3 is built from 14 residues. Trimming at V came to 7 bases and at J to 12 bases, leaving 13 bases not matched to a gene. The CDR3 DNA reads TGTGCCAGCACCCCGGGACAGGGTATATATGATCAGTACTTC. Encoded protein: CASTPGQGIYDQYF.

This clonotype appeared many times. This chain connects TRBV20-1 to TRBJ1-5; D gene ambiguous. Trimming removed 0 bases at V and 7 bases at J, with 13 bases between. Germline-derived CDR1 and CDR2 are DFQATT and SNEGSKA (reference sequence). This CDR3 comprises 14 residues. In DNA, the CDR3 is TGCAGTGCTAGAGAAGGAGGAGGGTACCAGCCCCAGCATTTT. This encodes CSAREGGGYQPQHF.

This clonotype was seen repeatedly, ten times or more. J is TRBJ2-5 and V is TRBV12-3 or TRBV12-4, with D maybe TRBD2 (5 bases). With 5 bases removed from V and 5 bases from J, the gap between germline ends came to 18 bases. This CDR3 is built from 15 residues. The CDR3 bases are TGTGCCAGCAGTATCGAGCACCCTCCGGGGGAGACCCAGTACTTC. This codes for CASSIEHPPGETQYF.

This clonotype is a singleton in its sample. J is TRBJ1-1 and V is TRBV18; D is undetermined. The CDR3 extends over 16 amino acids. In germline, CDR1 is KGHSH, CDR2 LQKENI. V was cut by 1 base and J by 8 bases, with 20 bases left in between. In DNA form, the CDR3 reads TGTGCCAGCTCACCACTGAGGGCCCGGGGATATGAAGAAGCTTTCTTT. Amino acid sequence: CASSPLRARGYEEAFF.

This chain connects TRBV9 to TRBJ2-2; D is possibly TRBD2 (7 bases). The CDR3 has 16 residues. Trimming took off 0 bases at V and 6 bases at J, with 15 bases between the two ends. CDR1 is SGDLS, CDR2 YYNGEE, per germline. The CDR3 here is CASSVAGGALAGELFF. CDR3 coding DNA: TGTGCCAGCAGCGTAGCTGGGGGGGCCCTAGCCGGGGAGCTGTTTTTT.

This clonotype came up many times. The chain recombines TRBV12-3 or TRBV12-4 with TRBJ2-5, with D unresolved. The germline V and J ends were trimmed by 7 bases and 7 bases, with 10 bases remaining between them. This CDR3 spans 11 amino acids. The CDR3 protein is CASTLLGTQYF. Here the CDR3 DNA reads TGTGCCAGCACCCTTTTGGGGACCCAGTACTTC.

In DNA, the CDR3 is TGCAGCGTTGAATTGGACTATGGCTACACCTTC. This encodes CSVELDYGYTF. The chain couples TRBV29-1 to TRBJ1-2; D is ambiguous. The CDR3 is 11 residues long. Between the trimmed V and J ends, which lost 2 bases and 3 bases, there was a span of 4 bases. Germline V gives CDR1 SQVTM, CDR2 ANQGSEA.

In this sample, this clonotype turned up many times. The chain employs TRBV12-3 or TRBV12-4 and TRBJ1-1; 7 bases fit TRBD1. This CDR3 has 15 amino acids. The ends lost 2 bases at V and 0 bases at J; junction bases unmatched: 3. The CDR3 loop is CASSLITGVNTEAFF. DNA for the CDR3: TGTGCCAGCAGTTTAATTACAGGGGTGAACACTGAAGCTTTCTTT.

This clonotype was seen ten or more times. The chain joins TRBV29-1 to TRBJ1-2, with D possibly being TRBD1 (5 bases). Trimming shortened V by 3 bases and J by 8 bases, and 10 bases separated the two germline ends. The CDR3 is made up of 11 amino acids. Germline lookup yields CDR1 SQVTM and CDR2 ANQGSEA. CDR3: CSVEGDGGYTF. The CDR3 DNA is TGCAGCGTTGAGGGGGACGGCGGCTACACCTTC.

This chain uses TRBV6-2 or TRBV6-3 with TRBJ1-6; weak D call: TRBD1 (5 bases). Germline CDR1 is MNHEY and CDR2 is SVGEGT. The CDR3 extends over 18 amino acids. V shed 2 bases and J shed 6 bases, with 20 bases lying between them. The CDR3 region is CASSYAGGKMGGNSPLHF. The CDR3 nucleotides are TGTGCCAGCAGTTACGCTGGGGGGAAAATGGGCGGTAATTCACCCCTCCACTTT.

V is TRBV2 and J is TRBJ2-7; 7 nucleotides match TRBD1. Per germline, CDR1 SNHLY and CDR2 FYNNEI. This CDR3 has 15 residues. V lost 6 bases, J lost 6 bases, and 14 bases stayed unmatched. CDR3 amino acids: CASRRTGFSPSEQYF. As DNA, the CDR3 is TGTGCCAGCAGGAGGACAGGTTTTAGCCCCTCCGAGCAGTACTTC. The full variable domain, its missing parts supplied by reference TRBV2 and TRBJ2-7, is EPEVTQTPSHQVTQMGQEVILRCVPISNHLYFYWYRQILGQKVEFLVSFYNNEISEKSEIFDDQFSVERPDGSNFTLKIRSTKLEDSAMYFCASRRTGFSPSEQYFGPGTRLTVT.

This clonotype was seen more than once but under ten times. This chain links TRBV19 with TRBJ2-6; D unresolved. The CDR3 covers 16 residues. Germline-derived CDR1 and CDR2 are LNHDA and SQIVND (reference sequence). V lost 6 bases to trimming and J lost 1 base, with 13 bases between them. For the CDR3, the DNA is TGTGCCAGTAGCCCCCGTGTGGGGTCTGGGGCCAACGTCCTGACTTTC. This translates into CASSPRVGSGANVLTF.

This clonotype was seen more than once but under ten times. One base away lies a much larger clone, so this may be a sequencing read error. DNA for the CDR3: TGTGCCAGCAGCTTAGTCCAAGTTACGCAGTATTTT. It encodes CASSLVQVTQYF. The genes are TRBV11-2 and TRBJ2-3; no definite D call. The germline V gene has CDR1 SGHAT and CDR2 FQNNGV. V shed 1 base and J shed 8 bases, with 7 bases lying between them. The CDR3 has 12 amino acids.

This clonotype showed up just once. This may come from a read error, since a much larger clone is one base off. The rearrangement uses TRBV3-1 and TRBJ1-2, with D maybe TRBD1 (5 bases). Germline CDR1 and CDR2: LGHDT and YNNKEL (reference sequence). The length of the CDR3 is 15 residues. The CDR3 DNA is TGTGCCAGCATCCAAGATCTGGGGCAGAACTATGGCTACACCTTC. Translated: CASIQDLGQNYGYTF.

V and J are TRBV30 and TRBJ1-1; maybe TRBD1 (5 bases). In germline, CDR1 is GTSNPN, CDR2 SVGIG (reference sequence). The CDR3 has 11 amino acids. The DNA of the CDR3 is TGTGCGGGAGACCAGGGAACTGAAGCTTTCTTT. This encodes CAGDQGTEAFF.

Notes on this clonotype: One junction end disagrees with the germline gene, perhaps due to a read error. This chain uses TRBV27 with TRBJ2-2, with D possibly being TRBD1 or TRBD2 (6 bases each). The germline CDR1 and CDR2 sequences are MNHEY and SMNVEV (reference sequence). There are 14 residues in the CDR3. Written as DNA, the CDR3 is TGTGTCAGCAGTTACCGGGGGCACACCGGGGAGCTGTTTTTT. It yields the protein CVSSYRGHTGELFF.

The J gene is TRBJ2-7, the V gene TRBV5-1; 15 nucleotides align to TRBD2. Germline trimming cut 4 bases from V and 6 bases from J; bases unmatched to any gene: 14. Germline V CDR1 and CDR2: SGHRS, YFSETQ. CDR3 length: 18 residues. In nucleotides, the CDR3 is TGCGCCAGCAGCCCCTCCAGGGGACTAGCGGGAGGAGTGGGCGAGCAGTACTTC. The encoded protein is CASSPSRGLAGGVGEQYF.

The CDR3 loop is CASSQEKKMNTEAFF. DNA of the CDR3: TGCGCCAGCAGCCAAGAAAAGAAAATGAACACTGAAGCTTTCTTT. This chain connects TRBV4-1 to TRBJ1-1; D is unclear. The CDR3 runs to 15 residues. CDR1 and CDR2 from the germline V gene are MGHRA and YSYEKL. Trimming pared 0 bases from V and 0 bases from J, leaving 8 bases between.

The genes are TRBV5-4 and TRBJ1-2, with D possibly being TRBD1 (6 bases). Trimming took 0 bases from V and 0 from J, leaving 12 bases between them. Germline CDR1 reads SGHNT; CDR2 reads YYREEE (reference sequence). The CDR3 loop spans 16 amino acids. This CDR3 reads CASSLDREYANYGYTF. CDR3 nucleotide sequence: TGTGCCAGCAGCTTGGACAGGGAGTATGCTAACTATGGCTACACCTTC.

This clonotype occurred many times. CDR3 in amino acids: CASAASSGNTIYF. The CDR3 DNA reads as TGTGCCAGCGCAGCCAGCTCTGGAAACACCATATATTTT. V usage is TRBV6-1 and J usage is TRBJ1-3; D gene unclear. This CDR3 comprises 13 residues. V lost 8 bases to trimming and J lost 0 bases, with 8 bases between them. Germline V lookup: CDR1 MNHNS, CDR2 SASEGT.

V gene TRBV29-1 combines with J gene TRBJ2-7; TRBD1 might be the D (7 bases). The CDR3 totals 12 residues. Germline CDR1 and CDR2: SQVTM and ANQGSEA. Trimming removed 6 bases at V and 3 bases at J, with 12 bases between. CDR3 sequence: CSVGGTVYEQYF. The CDR3 nucleotides read TGCAGCGTCGGCGGGACAGTCTACGAGCAGTACTTC.

This clonotype was seen many times. The CDR3 bases are TGTGCCAGCAGGTCCAATCGAGGGGGTGGCTACACCTTC. This translates into CASRSNRGGGYTF. The chain carries TRBV7-9 and TRBJ1-2; the D gene is possibly TRBD1 (6 bases). This CDR3 spans 13 amino acids. Per germline, CDR1 SEHNR and CDR2 FQNEAQ (reference sequence). With 6 bases removed from V and 7 bases from J, the gap between germline ends came to 15 bases.

This clonotype was seen many times. CDR3 in DNA: TGTGCCAGTAGTGCCTGGACAGGGGGCGCGGGGGAGCTGTTTTTT. Residues: CASSAWTGGAGELFF. The V and J genes are TRBV19 and TRBJ2-2; 11 nucleotides align to TRBD1. The germline CDR1 and CDR2 sequences are LNHDA and SQIVND (reference sequence). V dropped 5 bases and J dropped 8; count of bases not matched to a gene: 7. This CDR3 has 15 amino acids.

This clonotype was observed many times. The V call is TRBV29-1, the J call TRBJ2-7; D might be TRBD2 (6 bases). Deletions cut 0 bases from V and 2 bases from J, with 11 bases between. This CDR3 is built from 14 residues. Germline CDR1 SQVTM, CDR2 ANQGSEA. Here the CDR3 DNA reads TGCAGCGTTGAAGACGGGACTCTTCCCTACGAGCAGTACTTC. Translated: CSVEDGTLPYEQYF.

Note on this clonotype: Its ends do not fully match the called genes, so a read error is possible. The V gene is TRBV6-2 or TRBV6-3, the J gene TRBJ2-2; 9 bases match TRBD2. Germline values: CDR1 MNHEY, CDR2 SVGEGT. The CDR3 covers 15 residues. This CDR3 reads CASSGLALNTGDLFF. CDR3 nucleotides: TGTGCCAGCTCTGGACTAGCGCTAAACACCGGGGATCTGTTTTTT.